These 9 T cell receptor beta chains originate from one sample sequenced in a study of T cell changes during pregnancy in multiple sclerosis. Profiling relied on immunoSEQ multiplex PCR, and the TCRdb table lists in-frame clones only, not all of them. The data contain 45,000 to 55,000 clones, about nine tenths of them singletons. Source: peripheral blood, taken in the first trimester of pregnancy. The source is a female donor in good health, enrolled as a control in a pregnancy study.

This clone has more than one count but fewer than ten. The chain has TRBV5-1 and TRBJ1-2, with a tentative D call TRBD1 (5 bases). The germline gives CDR1 SGHRS, CDR2 YFSETQ. The CDR3 contains 14 residues. V dropped 0 bases and J dropped 8 bases, with 14 bases sitting between them. CDR3 loop: CASSLDSQGGGYTF. The CDR3 region has the DNA TGCGCCAGCAGCTTGGACAGCCAGGGTGGCGGCTACACCTTC.

The chain couples TRBV18 to TRBJ2-5, with D unresolved. The CDR3 spans 14 residues. Trimming cost V 1 base and J 2 bases, with 8 bases left between them. CDR1 is KGHSH and CDR2 is LQKENI in the germline V gene. This CDR3 reads CASSPLVRQETQYF. The CDR3 coding sequence is TGTGCCAGCTCACCACTAGTTCGGCAAGAGACCCAGTACTTC.

In this sample, this clone turned up once. The rearrangement joins TRBV27 to TRBJ1-5; 7 positions agree with TRBD1. Per germline, CDR1 MNHEY and CDR2 SMNVEV (reference sequence). This CDR3 is built from 14 residues. Trimming at V came to 6 bases and at J to 1 base, leaving 3 bases not matched to a gene. CDR3 sequence (DNA): TGTGCCAGCAGACAACAGGGGAGCAATCAGCCCCAGCATTTT. Its translation is CASRQQGSNQPQHF.

The chain links TRBV15 to TRBJ2-1; 8 nucleotides agree with TRBD2. Trimming took 0 bases from V and 4 from J; bases not matched to a gene: 2. There are 15 residues in the CDR3. From germline, CDR1 is LNHNV and CDR2 YYDKDF (reference sequence). The CDR3 nucleotides are TGTGCCACCAGCAGAGATACTAGCGGATACAATGAGCAGTTCTTC. Its translation: CATSRDTSGYNEQFF.

The V and J genes are TRBV19 and TRBJ2-1, with D perhaps TRBD1 (6 bases). Germline CDR1 reads LNHDA; CDR2 reads SQIVND (reference sequence). V dropped 8 bases and J dropped 0 bases, with 8 bases sitting between them. The CDR3 length is 13 residues. CDR3 amino acids: CASGQSSYNEQFF. The CDR3, as DNA: TGTGCCAGTGGACAGAGCTCCTACAATGAGCAGTTCTTC.

This clone has just one count. The chain combines TRBV7-2 with TRBJ2-1, with D uncertain. V was cut by 2 bases and J by 14 bases, with 19 bases left in between. CDR3 size: 14 residues. CDR1 and CDR2 (germline): SGHTA, FQGNSA. The CDR3 DNA sequence: TGTGCCAGCAGCTTAAGGTCAGACTTCACCGAGAAGTTCTTC. It yields the protein CASSLRSDFTEKFF.

This chain links TRBV5-1 with TRBJ1-4, with 8 bases matching TRBD1. The V gene end was trimmed by 3 bases and the J gene end by 3 bases; junction bases not matched to a gene: 4. CDR1 and CDR2 from the germline V gene are SGHRS and YFSETQ. This CDR3 has 15 amino acids. Here the CDR3 DNA reads TGCGCCAGCAGCTCCCGGACAGGGTCTAATGAAAAACTGTTTTTT. Translated, it gives CASSSRTGSNEKLFF. Looking up the rest from reference TRBV5-1 and TRBJ1-4 gives the full variable domain: KAGVTQTPRYLIKTRGQQVTLSCSPISGHRSVSWYQQTPGQGLQFLFEYFSETQRNKGNFPGRFSGRQFSNSRSEMNVSTLELGDSALYLCASSSRTGSNEKLFFGSGTQLSVL.

This clone was seen more than once but under ten times. V is TRBV4-2 and J is TRBJ2-1; perhaps TRBD2 as D (5 bases). This CDR3 is 15 amino acids long. Germline CDR1 LGHNA, CDR2 YNFKEQ. Trimming stripped 1 base from V and 5 bases from J, with 12 bases between. The CDR3: CASSQAQRYNNEQFF. CDR3 nucleotides: TGTGCCAGCAGCCAAGCCCAGCGGTATAACAATGAGCAGTTCTTC.

The chain uses TRBV7-2 and TRBJ2-1; D might be TRBD2 (5 bases). Trimming left V 2 bases short and J 5 bases short, with 7 bases between. Germline CDR1 is SGHTA and CDR2 is FQGNSA. The CDR3 contains 13 residues. This CDR3 is CASSLMGDNEQFF. As DNA, the CDR3 is TGTGCCAGCAGCTTAATGGGAGACAATGAGCAGTTCTTC.